Each of the 12 T cell receptor beta chains below was sequenced from the same sample in a study of beta chain features in type 1 diabetes. Study findings and constraints: Significant though moderate, a shortening of TCRB CDR3s appeared in all four CD4+ subsets of Type 1 diabetes patients.

Their antigens are not known. Sequencing targeted expressed TCRB transcripts, as all isolated RNA had been reverse transcribed. Sequencing used immunoSEQ multiplex PCR; TCRdb keeps in-frame clones, though not all of them. The table has about 170,000 clones, around 7.8% seen once. Sequenced sample: central memory CD4+ T cells from blood. Every receptor here comes from a woman aged 40 to 50 with type 1 diabetes.

Points on this clone: Other DNA sequences of this sample code for an identical CDR3. V usage is TRBV18 and J usage is TRBJ1-5; 9 nucleotides align to TRBD1. In germline, CDR1 is KGHSH, CDR2 LQKENI. Losses at the gene ends were 6 bases for V and 7 bases for J; bases not matched to a gene: 7. This CDR3 region has 14 residues. The CDR3 bases are TGTGCCAGCTCGCGGACAGGGGAACGACAGCCCCAGCATTTT. It is translated as CASSRTGERQPQHF.

This clone was picked up a small number of times. The J gene is TRBJ1-2, the V gene TRBV14; the D gene is possibly TRBD1 (5 bases). CDR3 size: 14 residues. Per the germline V gene, CDR1 is SGHDN and CDR2 is FVKESK. With 0 bases removed from V and 4 bases from J, the gap between germline ends came to 9 bases. This CDR3 reads CASSQDGGGYGYTF. DNA for the CDR3: TGTGCCAGCAGCCAAGACGGGGGTGGCTATGGCTACACCTTC.

Only a few counts were recorded for this clone. This chain connects TRBV18 to TRBJ2-3, with D unclear. CDR1 KGHSH and CDR2 LQKENI come from the germline V gene. This CDR3 comprises 14 residues. The V and J ends lost 2 bases and 3 bases respectively, with 9 bases between them. CDR3 nucleotide sequence: TGTGCCAGCTCACCAGACCAGAGGACAGATACGCAGTATTTT. It specifies CASSPDQRTDTQYF.

This clone showed up just a few times. The V and J genes are TRBV4-3 and TRBJ1-1; the match to TRBD1 covers 10 bases. The V and J ends lost 4 bases and 5 bases, in that order; junction bases with no gene match: 7. CDR1 and CDR2 from the germline V gene are LGHNA and YSLEER. The CDR3 length is 15 residues. The CDR3 nucleotides read TGCGCCAGCAGCCGTTCGGACAGGGGGGGAACTGAAGCTTTCTTT. Translated: CASSRSDRGGTEAFF.

In its sample, this clone was seen a few times. V and J are TRBV2 and TRBJ1-2; maybe TRBD1 (5 bases). V was cut by 7 bases and J by 4 bases, with 19 bases left in between. The CDR3 sequence is 15 residues long. In germline, CDR1 is SNHLY, CDR2 FYNNEI. CDR3: CASKKTGGEAYGYTF. The CDR3 DNA reads TGTGCCAGCAAAAAAACCGGAGGGGAAGCCTATGGCTACACCTTC. Based on the CDR3 plus reference TRBV2 and TRBJ1-2, the full variable domain is EPEVTQTPSHQVTQMGQEVILRCVPISNHLYFYWYRQILGQKVEFLVSFYNNEISEKSEIFDDQFSVERPDGSNFTLKIRSTKLEDSAMYFCASKKTGGEAYGYTFGSGTRLTVV.

The V call is TRBV6-5, the J call TRBJ2-7; 11 bases are a match to TRBD1. Germline V CDR1 and CDR2: MNHEY, SVGAGI. The CDR3 loop spans 14 amino acids. Trimming removed 4 bases from V and 4 bases from J; junction bases left unmatched: 3. CDR3 in amino acids: CASSSGTGGYEQYF. The CDR3 coding sequence is TGTGCCAGCAGTTCCGGGACAGGGGGATACGAGCAGTACTTC.

This clone was found a few times. The V and J genes are TRBV4-1 and TRBJ1-1, with a weak D call TRBD1 (6 bases). V was trimmed by 2 bases and J by 5 bases, leaving 9 bases between them. This CDR3 comprises 13 residues. Germline values: CDR1 MGHRA, CDR2 YSYEKL. DNA for the CDR3: TGCGCCAGCAGCCAACTTGGACAGACTGAAGCTTTCTTT. It is translated as CASSQLGQTEAFF.

This clone was counted only a few times. The rearrangement joins TRBV11-2 to TRBJ1-1; D not certain. This CDR3 contains 17 residues. V dropped 4 bases and J dropped 4 bases, with 22 bases sitting between them. CDR1 and CDR2 from the germline V gene are SGHAT and FQNNGV. CDR3: CASSWAFSVGLSTEAFF. In DNA form, the CDR3 reads TGTGCCAGCAGCTGGGCGTTTTCGGTGGGTCTCTCCACTGAAGCTTTCTTT.

The sample holds many counts of this clone. J is TRBJ2-3 and V is TRBV7-2, with TRBD1 as a possible D gene (5 bases). This CDR3 contains 16 residues. The germline gives CDR1 SGHTA, CDR2 FQGNSA. V lost 0 bases and J 3 bases, leaving 13 bases between the germline ends. The CDR3 region is CASSLARGRETDTQYF. In DNA, the CDR3 is TGTGCCAGCAGCTTAGCACGAGGCAGGGAAACAGATACGCAGTATTTT.

This clone has a handful of counts. V is TRBV4-2 and J is TRBJ1-2, with a weak D call TRBD1 (5 bases). The CDR3 spans 14 residues. The germline gives CDR1 LGHNA, CDR2 YNFKEQ. Trimming cost V 5 bases and J 3 bases, with 13 bases left between them. CDR3 in DNA: TGTGCCAGCAGCTTGCAGGGTACAGACTATGGCTACACCTTC. Protein: CASSLQGTDYGYTF.

This clone was seen more than once but under ten times. The rearrangement joins TRBV2 to TRBJ2-1, with 14 bases lining up with TRBD2. V gave up 6 bases and J gave up 16 bases; unmatched junction bases: 5. CDR1 is SNHLY and CDR2 is FYNNEI in the germline V gene. This CDR3 region has 12 residues. CDR3 sequence: CASRWTSGGCFF. DNA of the CDR3: TGTGCCAGCAGATGGACTAGCGGGGGGTGTTTCTTC.

The chain has TRBV7-2 and TRBJ2-7; 9 bases match TRBD1. The germline gives CDR1 SGHTA, CDR2 FQGNSA. This CDR3 contains 15 residues. After removal of 1 base from V and 7 bases from J, the junction contained 8 bases not matched to a gene. The CDR3 coding sequence is TGTGCCAGCAGCTTAGTGGGGACAGGGCTCGGGGAGCAGTACTTC. Protein product: CASSLVGTGLGEQYF.